The TCR beta chain under discussion was sequenced for a study of T cells in tumors after PD-1 blockade. For the study at large: No patient had prior checkpoint blockade, systemic immunosuppression, or radiotherapy within 4 weeks. Each patient got pembrolizumab 200 mg every 3 weeks or cemiplimab 350 mg every 2 weeks. Study observations and caveats: Blood contained approximately 40% of the tumor's TCR clonotypes.

TCRdb's copy holds only in-frame clones and misses some; the assay was immunoSEQ multiplex PCR. The repertoire holds around 35,000 clones, 70% to 75% seen once, with less than 50% in the top ten. V was shortened by 6 bases and J by 8 bases, with 20 bases between the two germline ends. The CDR3 loop spans 15 amino acids. The germline V gene has CDR1 SGHTA and CDR2 FQGNSA. Worth noting for this clone: What it binds is unknown.

Input was about 616 ng to 6,500 ng of genomic DNA from tumor or blood. The material sequenced was PBMCs, taken after anti-PD-1 treatment. The origin of this receptor is a human donor with basal cell carcinoma. The genes are TRBV7-2 and TRBJ2-4, with D possibly TRBD1 on 7 matching bases. CDR3: CASSFPRQGGDIQYF. CDR3 DNA: TGTGCCAGCAGTTTCCCTCGACAGGGCGGGGACATTCAGTACTTC. The full variable domain, in which reference TRBV7-2 and TRBJ2-4 provide the parts outside the CDR3, is GAGVSQSPSNKVTEKGKDVELRCDPISGHTALYWYRQSLGQGLEFLIYFQGNSAPDKSGLPSDRFSAERTGGSVSTLTIQRTQQEDSAVYLCASSFPRQGGDIQYFGAGTRLSVL.